These 6 T cell receptor beta chains share one sample of origin, sequenced in a study of shared clonotypes between healthy human individuals. Clones were sequenced by immunoSEQ multiplex PCR, and TCRdb holds only the in-frame ones, with some missing. Among more than 2 million clones listed, 90% to 96% were seen once. Material for sequencing was naive CD4+ T cells sorted from blood. Subset specified: CD45RA+ positively selected. The receptor set was obtained from a young man in good health.

This clone occurred a few times. The CDR3 DNA reads TGTGCCAGCGGGTCGAGGGGCGGGGATGAAAAACTGTTTTTT. Its protein product is CASGSRGGDEKLFF. The chain carries TRBV27 and TRBJ1-4, with D possibly being TRBD1 (5 bases). This CDR3 has 14 amino acids. Trimming took off 8 bases at V and 6 bases at J, with 16 bases between the two ends. Germline V CDR1 and CDR2: MNHEY, SMNVEV (reference sequence).

On this clone itself: The germline gene is not matched at one end of the junction; a read error may be the cause. The chain uses TRBV18 and TRBJ2-7, with TRBD2 matching over 7 bases. Per the germline V gene, CDR1 is KGHSH and CDR2 is LQKENI. The CDR3 has 16 residues. The CDR3 loop is CASSSPTGGSGYEQYF. The DNA for the CDR3 is TGTGCCAGCTCATCACCGACGGGGGGATCAGGTTACGAGCAGTACTTC.

This chain links TRBV6-1 with TRBJ1-2; 7 nucleotides agree with TRBD1. Germline loops: CDR1 MNHNS, CDR2 SASEGT. Trimming took 2 bases from V and 0 from J; bases not matched to a gene: 12. CDR3 length equals 18 residues. The CDR3 DNA follows: TGTGCCAGCAGTGAACGAGAGACAGGGATTCGACCTAACTATGGCTACACCTTC. It encodes CASSERETGIRPNYGYTF.

V gene TRBV7-9 combines with J gene TRBJ2-5; D gene uncertain. This CDR3 spans 14 amino acids. Trimming took off 2 bases at V and 1 base at J, with 8 bases between the two ends. Germline CDR1 reads SEHNR; CDR2 reads FQNEAQ (reference sequence). The CDR3 sequence is CASSLMAVQETQYF. CDR3 nucleotide sequence: TGTGCCAGCAGCTTAATGGCAGTCCAAGAGACCCAGTACTTC.

This rearrangement joins TRBV5-6 to TRBJ1-6, with D tentatively TRBD1 (6 bases). CDR1 and CDR2 (germline): SGHDT, YYEEEE. The CDR3 loop spans 15 amino acids. The ends were cut back, 4 bases at V and 9 bases at J, with 17 bases in the middle. As DNA, the CDR3 is TGTGCCAGCAGCGGCCGGACAGTTACCCCTTCACCCCTCCACTTT. Residues: CASSGRTVTPSPLHF. Filled out from reference TRBV5-6 and TRBJ1-6, the complete variable domain reads DAGVTQSPTHLIKTRGQQVTLRCSPKSGHDTVSWYQQALGQGPQFIFQYYEEEERQRGNFPDRFSGHQFPNYSSELNVNALLLGDSALYLCASSGRTVTPSPLHFGNGTRLTVT.

The chain couples TRBV5-6 to TRBJ2-3, with TRBD2 identical over 10 bases. J was trimmed by 2 bases and V by 5 bases; bases with no gene match: 8. CDR1 and CDR2 from the germline V gene are SGHDT and YYEEEE. This CDR3 has 16 residues. CDR3 bases: TGTGCCAGCAGAATTGGGCTAGCGGGAGTCACAGATACGCAGTATTTT. Protein: CASRIGLAGVTDTQYF.